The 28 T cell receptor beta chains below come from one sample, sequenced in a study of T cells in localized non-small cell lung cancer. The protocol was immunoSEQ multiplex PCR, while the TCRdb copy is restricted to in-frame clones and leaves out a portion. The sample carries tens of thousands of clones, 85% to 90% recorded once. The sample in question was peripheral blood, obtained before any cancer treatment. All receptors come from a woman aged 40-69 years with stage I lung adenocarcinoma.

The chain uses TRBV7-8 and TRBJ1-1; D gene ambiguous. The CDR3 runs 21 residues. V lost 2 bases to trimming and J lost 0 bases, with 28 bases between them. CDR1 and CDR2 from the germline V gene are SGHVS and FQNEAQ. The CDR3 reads CASSLRFVGVREPTVNTEAFF. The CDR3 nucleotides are TGTGCCAGCAGCTTACGGTTTGTTGGGGTGAGGGAACCGACGGTGAACACTGAAGCTTTCTTT.

The CDR3 loop reads CASSLPRGASNQPQHF. Here the CDR3 DNA reads TGTGCCAGCAGCCTCCCCAGGGGCGCGAGCAATCAGCCCCAGCATTTT. V gene TRBV7-8 combines with J gene TRBJ1-5; D might be TRBD1 (6 bases). CDR1 is SGHVS, CDR2 FQNEAQ, per germline. V gave up 5 bases and J gave up 1 base, with 15 bases separating them. There are 16 residues in the CDR3.

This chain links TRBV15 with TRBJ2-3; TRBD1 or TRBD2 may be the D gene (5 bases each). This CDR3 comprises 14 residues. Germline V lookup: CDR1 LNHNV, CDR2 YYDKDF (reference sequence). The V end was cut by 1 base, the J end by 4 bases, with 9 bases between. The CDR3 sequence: CATSRAQGADTQYF. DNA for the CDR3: TGTGCCACCAGCAGAGCGCAGGGAGCAGATACGCAGTATTTT.

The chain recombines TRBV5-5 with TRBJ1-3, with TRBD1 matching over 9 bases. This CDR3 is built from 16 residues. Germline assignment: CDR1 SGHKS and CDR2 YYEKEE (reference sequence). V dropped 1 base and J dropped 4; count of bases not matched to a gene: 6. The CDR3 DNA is TGTGCCAGCAGCTTGTGGGGACAGGGAGGAGGAAACACCATATATTTT. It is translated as CASSLWGQGGGNTIYF.

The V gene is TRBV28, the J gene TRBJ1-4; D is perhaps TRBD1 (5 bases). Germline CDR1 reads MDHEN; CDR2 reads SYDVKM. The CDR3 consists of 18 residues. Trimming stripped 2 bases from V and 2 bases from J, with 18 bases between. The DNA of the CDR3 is TGTGCCAGCAGTTTAATGGGACGGCGGCCTCGGACTAATGAAAAACTGTTTTTT. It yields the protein CASSLMGRRPRTNEKLFF.

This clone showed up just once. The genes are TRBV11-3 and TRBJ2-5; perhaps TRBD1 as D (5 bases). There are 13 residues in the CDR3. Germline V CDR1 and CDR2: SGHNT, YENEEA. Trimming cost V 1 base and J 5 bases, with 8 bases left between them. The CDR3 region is CASSLGGKETQYF. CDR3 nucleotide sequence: TGTGCCAGCAGCTTAGGGGGCAAGGAGACCCAGTACTTC.

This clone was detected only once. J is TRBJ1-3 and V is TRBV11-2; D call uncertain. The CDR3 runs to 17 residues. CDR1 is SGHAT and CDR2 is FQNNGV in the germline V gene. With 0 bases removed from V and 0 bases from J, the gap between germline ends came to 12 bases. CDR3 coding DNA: TGTGCCAGCAGCTTAGATCGCCAAAGCTACTCTGGAAACACCATATATTTT. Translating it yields CASSLDRQSYSGNTIYF.

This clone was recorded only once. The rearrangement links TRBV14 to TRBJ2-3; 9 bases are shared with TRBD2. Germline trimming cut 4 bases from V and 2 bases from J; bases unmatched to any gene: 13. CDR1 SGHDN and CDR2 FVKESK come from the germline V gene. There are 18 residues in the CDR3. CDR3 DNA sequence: TGTGCCAGCAGCCTTCATTGGAGGGGCGGGAGGGCCACAGATACGCAGTATTTT. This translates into CASSLHWRGGRATDTQYF.

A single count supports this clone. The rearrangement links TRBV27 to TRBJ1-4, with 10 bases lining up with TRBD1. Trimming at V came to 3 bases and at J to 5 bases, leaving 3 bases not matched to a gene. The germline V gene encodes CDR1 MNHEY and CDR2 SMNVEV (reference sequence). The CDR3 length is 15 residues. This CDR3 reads CASSFLGQGNEKLFF. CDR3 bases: TGTGCCAGCAGTTTTCTGGGACAGGGGAATGAAAAACTGTTTTTT.

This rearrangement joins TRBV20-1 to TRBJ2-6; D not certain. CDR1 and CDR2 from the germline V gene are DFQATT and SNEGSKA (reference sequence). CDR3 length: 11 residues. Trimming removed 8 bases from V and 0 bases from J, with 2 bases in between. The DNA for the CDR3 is TGCAGTCTCTCTGGGGCCAACGTCCTGACTTTC. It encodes CSLSGANVLTF.

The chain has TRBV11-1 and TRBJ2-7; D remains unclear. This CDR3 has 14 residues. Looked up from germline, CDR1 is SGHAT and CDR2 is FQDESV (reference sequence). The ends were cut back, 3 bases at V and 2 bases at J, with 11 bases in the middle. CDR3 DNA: TGTGCCAGCAGCTTTCTTGAGAGTACCTACGAGCAGTACTTC. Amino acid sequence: CASSFLESTYEQYF.

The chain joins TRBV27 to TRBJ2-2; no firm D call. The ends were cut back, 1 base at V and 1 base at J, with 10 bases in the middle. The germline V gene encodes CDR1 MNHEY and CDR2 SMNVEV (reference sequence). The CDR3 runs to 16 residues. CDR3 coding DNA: TGTGCCAGCAGTTTATTGGTAGTTGGGAACACCGGGGAGCTGTTTTTT. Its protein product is CASSLLVVGNTGELFF.

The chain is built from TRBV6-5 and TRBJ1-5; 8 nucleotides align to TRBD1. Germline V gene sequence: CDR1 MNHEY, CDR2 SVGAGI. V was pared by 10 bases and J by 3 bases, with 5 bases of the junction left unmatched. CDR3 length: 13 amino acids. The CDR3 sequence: CATGDRLNQPQHF. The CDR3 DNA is TGTGCCACTGGGGACAGGCTCAATCAGCCCCAGCATTTT.

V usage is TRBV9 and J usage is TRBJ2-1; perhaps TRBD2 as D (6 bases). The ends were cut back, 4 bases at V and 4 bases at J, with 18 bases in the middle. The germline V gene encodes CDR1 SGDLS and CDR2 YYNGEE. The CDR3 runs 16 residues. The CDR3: CASSFGTLGVYNEQFF. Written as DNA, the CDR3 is TGTGCCAGCAGCTTCGGGACTTTAGGGGTGTACAATGAGCAGTTCTTC.

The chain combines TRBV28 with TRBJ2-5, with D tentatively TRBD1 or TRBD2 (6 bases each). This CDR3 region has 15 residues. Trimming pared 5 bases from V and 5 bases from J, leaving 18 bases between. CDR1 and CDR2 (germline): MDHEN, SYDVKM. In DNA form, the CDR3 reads TGTGCCAGCAGTACCGGACAGCGCCGGGAGGAGACCCAGTACTTC. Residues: CASSTGQRREETQYF.

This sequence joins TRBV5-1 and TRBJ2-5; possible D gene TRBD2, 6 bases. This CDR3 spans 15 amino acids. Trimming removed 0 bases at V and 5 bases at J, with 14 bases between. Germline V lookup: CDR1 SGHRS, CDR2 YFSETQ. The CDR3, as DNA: TGCGCCAGCAGCTTGGAAGGAGGGGCGGGCGAGACCCAGTACTTC. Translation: CASSLEGGAGETQYF.

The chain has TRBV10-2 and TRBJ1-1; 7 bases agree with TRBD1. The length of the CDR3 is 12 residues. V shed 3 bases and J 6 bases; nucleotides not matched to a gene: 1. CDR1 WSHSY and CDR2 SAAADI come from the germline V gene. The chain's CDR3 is CASSDGQAEAFF. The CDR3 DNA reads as TGCGCCAGCAGTGATGGACAGGCTGAAGCTTTCTTT.

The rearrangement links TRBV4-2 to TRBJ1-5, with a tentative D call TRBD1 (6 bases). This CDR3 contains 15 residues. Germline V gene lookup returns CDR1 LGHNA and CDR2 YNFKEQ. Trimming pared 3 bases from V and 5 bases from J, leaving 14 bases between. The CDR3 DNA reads TGTGCCAGCAGCCAGGAGGGGGGAAGGGATCAGCCCCAGCATTTT. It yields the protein CASSQEGGRDQPQHF.

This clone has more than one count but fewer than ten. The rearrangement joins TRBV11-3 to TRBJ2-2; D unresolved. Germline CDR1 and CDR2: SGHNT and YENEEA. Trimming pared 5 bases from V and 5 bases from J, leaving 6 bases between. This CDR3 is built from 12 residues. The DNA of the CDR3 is TGTGCCAGCAGCCTAGTTACCGGGGAGCTGTTTTTT. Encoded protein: CASSLVTGELFF.

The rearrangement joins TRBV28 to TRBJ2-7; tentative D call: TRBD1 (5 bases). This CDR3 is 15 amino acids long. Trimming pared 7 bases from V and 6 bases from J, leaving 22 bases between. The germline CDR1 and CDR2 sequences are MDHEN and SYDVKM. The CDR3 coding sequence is TGTGCCAGCACTCATGACCCAGGGATCTCGGCCGAGCAGTACTTC. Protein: CASTHDPGISAEQYF.

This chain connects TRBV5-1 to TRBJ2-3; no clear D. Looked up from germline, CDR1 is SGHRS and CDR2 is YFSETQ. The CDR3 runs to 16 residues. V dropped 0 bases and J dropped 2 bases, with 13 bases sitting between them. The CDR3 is CASSLGGGGPTDTQYF. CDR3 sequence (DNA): TGCGCCAGCAGCTTGGGTGGCGGTGGTCCCACAGATACGCAGTATTTT.

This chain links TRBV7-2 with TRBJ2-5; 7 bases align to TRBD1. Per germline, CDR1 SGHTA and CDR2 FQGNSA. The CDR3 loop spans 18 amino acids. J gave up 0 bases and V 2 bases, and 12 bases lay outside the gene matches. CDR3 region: CASSLKSGGLGYQETQYF. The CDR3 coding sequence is TGTGCCAGCAGCTTAAAGTCAGGGGGATTGGGGTACCAAGAGACCCAGTACTTC.

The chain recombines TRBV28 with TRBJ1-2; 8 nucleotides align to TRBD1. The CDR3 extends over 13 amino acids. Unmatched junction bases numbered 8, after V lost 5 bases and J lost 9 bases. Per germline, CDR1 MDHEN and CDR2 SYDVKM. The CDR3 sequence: CASSADRGYSYTF. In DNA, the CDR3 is TGTGCCAGCAGTGCAGACAGGGGTTATAGCTACACCTTC.

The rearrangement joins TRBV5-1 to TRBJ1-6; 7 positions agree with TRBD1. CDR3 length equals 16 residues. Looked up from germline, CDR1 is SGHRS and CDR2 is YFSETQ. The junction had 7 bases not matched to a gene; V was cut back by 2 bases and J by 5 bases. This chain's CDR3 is CASSFGGGQDNSPLHF. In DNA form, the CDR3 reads TGCGCCAGCAGCTTTGGCGGAGGACAGGATAATTCACCCCTCCACTTT.

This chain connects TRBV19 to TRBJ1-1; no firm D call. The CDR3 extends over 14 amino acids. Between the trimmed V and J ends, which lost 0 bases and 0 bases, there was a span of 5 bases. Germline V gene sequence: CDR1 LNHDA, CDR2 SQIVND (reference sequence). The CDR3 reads CASSIDGMNTEAFF. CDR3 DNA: TGTGCCAGTAGTATAGACGGAATGAACACTGAAGCTTTCTTT. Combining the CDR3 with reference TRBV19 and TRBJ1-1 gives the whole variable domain DGGITQSPKYLFRKEGQNVTLSCEQNLNHDAMYWYRQDPGQGLRLIYYSQIVNDFQKGDIAEGYSVSREKKESFPLTVTSAQKNPTAFYLCASSIDGMNTEAFFGQGTRLTVV.

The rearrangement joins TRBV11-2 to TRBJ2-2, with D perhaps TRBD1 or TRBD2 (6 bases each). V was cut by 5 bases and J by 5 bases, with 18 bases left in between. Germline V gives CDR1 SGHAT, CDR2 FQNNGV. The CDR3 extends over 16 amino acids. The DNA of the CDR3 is TGTGCCAGCAGCCTCCGGCTCGGAGGGGGGACCGGGGAGCTGTTTTTT. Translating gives CASSLRLGGGTGELFF.

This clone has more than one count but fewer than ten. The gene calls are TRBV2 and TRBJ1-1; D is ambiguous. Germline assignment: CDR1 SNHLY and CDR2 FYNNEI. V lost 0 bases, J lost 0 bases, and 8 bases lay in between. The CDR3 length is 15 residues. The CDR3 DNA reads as TGTGCCAGCAGTGAAGCACAACAGATGAACACTGAAGCTTTCTTT. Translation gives CASSEAQQMNTEAFF. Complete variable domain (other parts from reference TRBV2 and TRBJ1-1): EPEVTQTPSHQVTQMGQEVILRCVPISNHLYFYWYRQILGQKVEFLVSFYNNEISEKSEIFDDQFSVERPDGSNFTLKIRSTKLEDSAMYFCASSEAQQMNTEAFFGQGTRLTVV.

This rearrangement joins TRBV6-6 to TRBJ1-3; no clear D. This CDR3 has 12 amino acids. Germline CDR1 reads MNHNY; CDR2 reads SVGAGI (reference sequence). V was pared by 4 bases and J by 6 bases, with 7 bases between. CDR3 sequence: CASSSQLNTIYF. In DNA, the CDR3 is TGTGCCAGCAGTTCTCAATTAAACACCATATATTTT.